A selection of T cell receptor beta chains follows, all from one sample in a study of early T cells in non-severe SARS-CoV-2 infection. MiXCR was run by TCRdb on the 5' RACE reads, yielding one entry per CDR3 protein. The data show roughly 32,000 distinct CDR3 sequences, roughly 5.7% seen once. Material for sequencing was whole blood. These receptors originate from an adult who was a healthcare worker with PCR-confirmed SARS-CoV-2 infection or an uninfected control (not recorded which). Each CDR3 is given with its conserved first and last residue. A D gene is named only where the DNA matches it firmly. Where a row states a size, it is once, few, many or the class of an expanded clone; other rows omit it.

v_call,j_call,clone_size,d_call,cdr3_aa,cdr3_nt
TRBV3-1,TRBJ2-3,many,.,CASSQWGGRSTDTQYF,TGTGCCAGCAGCCAATGGGGGGGCCGGAGCACAGATACGCAGTATTTT
TRBV11-2,TRBJ2-1,many,TRBD1,CASSLTGQLYNEQFF,TGTGCCAGCAGCCTCACGGGACAGCTATACAATGAGCAGTTCTTC
TRBV20-1,TRBJ2-3,few,TRBD2,CSAVAGSTDTQYF,TGCAGTGCTGTAGCGGGGAGCACAGATACGCAGTATTTT
TRBV29-1,TRBJ2-2,many,TRBD2,CSVRLAPNTGELFF,TGCAGCGTAAGACTAGCACCGAACACCGGGGAGCTGTTTTTT
TRBV6-1,TRBJ1-5,.,.,CASSEVGAGNQPQHF,TGTGCCAGCAGTGAAGTCGGAGCTGGCAATCAGCCCCAGCATTTT
TRBV5-1,TRBJ2-3,.,.,CASTSQGSDTQYF,TGCGCCAGCACCTCTCAGGGGTCAGATACGCAGTATTTT
TRBV20-1,TRBJ1-5,many,.,CSARDFGDQPQHF,TGCAGTGCTAGAGATTTCGGGGATCAGCCCCAGCATTTT
TRBV7-7,TRBJ2-5,many,.,CASSSGPQETQYF,TGTGCCAGCAGCTCGGGACCTCAAGAGACCCAGTACTTC
TRBV6-1,TRBJ2-7,.,.,CASSIRDNYEQYF,TGTGCCAGCAGTATCCGGGACAACTACGAGCAGTACTTC
TRBV6-1,TRBJ2-7,many,.,CASSEELGIYEQYF,TGTGCCAGCAGTGAAGAGCTGGGGATCTACGAGCAGTACTTC
TRBV7-9,TRBJ2-7,many,TRBD1,CASSLAGTDEQYF,TGTGCCAGCAGCTTAGCTGGGACAGACGAGCAGTACTTC
TRBV5-6,TRBJ2-6,many,.,CASSFPMRVSGANVLTF,TGTGCCAGCAGCTTTCCCATGAGGGTTTCTGGGGCCAACGTCCTGACTTTC
TRBV2,TRBJ1-2,many,.,CASSELGVRYGYTF,TGTGCCAGCAGTGAGCTGGGGGTGCGCTATGGCTACACCTTC
TRBV19,TRBJ1-1,many,.,CASSIGGATEAFF,TGTGCCAGTAGTATCGGCGGGGCTACTGAAGCTTTCTTT
TRBV10-3,TRBJ2-7,few,.,CAISESGEQYF,TGTGCCATCAGTGAGTCGGGGGAGCAGTACTTC
TRBV4-1,TRBJ1-2,.,.,CASSQGDFGQFYGYTF,TGCGCCAGCAGCCAAGGAGACTTTGGACAGTTCTATGGCTACACCTTC
TRBV12-3/TRBV12-4,TRBJ1-1,few,.,CASSFWGLNTEAFF,TGTGCCAGCAGTTTTTGGGGTTTGAACACTGAAGCTTTCTTT
TRBV19,TRBJ1-1,many,.,CASRAGGFNTEAFF,TGTGCCAGCAGGGCCGGGGGGTTTAACACTGAAGCTTTCTTT
TRBV28,TRBJ2-3,few,TRBD2,CASSLLAGGPDTQYF,TGTGCCAGCAGTTTACTAGCGGGGGGGCCGGATACGCAGTATTTT
TRBV20-1,TRBJ2-7,.,TRBD2,CSRLGPRGGTYEQYF,TGCAGTCGTCTCGGCCCTCGGGGGGGAACCTACGAGCAGTACTTC
TRBV20-1,TRBJ2-3,many,.,CSARGPDTQYF,TGCAGTGCTAGAGGGCCAGATACGCAGTATTTT
TRBV6-2/TRBV6-3,TRBJ1-6,few,.,CASSSGNSPLHF,TGTGCCAGCAGTTCCGGTAATTCACCCCTCCACTTT
TRBV5-6,TRBJ2-7,many,TRBD1,CASSTGVYEQYF,TGTGCCAGCAGCACAGGGGTCTACGAGCAGTACTTC
TRBV11-2,TRBJ2-2,many,.,CASSHPTGDTGELFF,TGTGCCAGCAGCCATCCCACCGGGGACACCGGGGAGCTGTTTTTT
TRBV28,TRBJ1-6,.,TRBD1,CATRGQGSSPLHF,TGTGCCACAAGGGGACAGGGGAGTTCACCCCTCCACTTT
TRBV9,TRBJ2-1,.,TRBD1,CASSGDRGNEQFF,TGTGCCAGCAGCGGAGACAGGGGCAATGAGCAGTTCTTC
TRBV5-1,TRBJ2-5,many,.,CASSAGMSPYQETQYF,TGCGCCAGCAGCGCTGGCATGTCGCCGTACCAAGAGACCCAGTACTTC
TRBV4-3,TRBJ2-3,many,.,CASSQASVADTQYF,TGCGCCAGCAGCCAAGCTAGCGTCGCAGATACGCAGTATTTT
TRBV5-1,TRBJ2-1,many,TRBD2,CASSLVLAGEEQFF,TGCGCCAGCAGCTTGGTGTTAGCGGGGGAAGAGCAGTTCTTC
TRBV3-1,TRBJ1-1,medium-sized,.,CASSQGGNTEAFF,TGTGCCAGCAGCCAAGGCGGGAACACTGAAGCTTTCTTT
TRBV27,TRBJ2-2,.,.,CASRWQSTGELFF,TGTGCCAGCAGATGGCAGAGCACCGGGGAGCTGTTTTTT
TRBV4-3,TRBJ2-6,many,TRBD1,CASSQDRISAANVLTF,TGCGCCAGCAGCCAGGACAGGATCTCTGCGGCCAACGTCCTGACTTTC
TRBV9,TRBJ2-2,many,.,CASSVDPGSSTGELFF,TGTGCCAGCAGCGTAGACCCGGGGTCGAGCACCGGGGAGCTGTTTTTT
TRBV6-1,TRBJ1-6,.,.,CASSEALRGTAINSPLHF,TGTGCCAGCAGTGAAGCGCTTCGTGGCACGGCAATTAATTCACCCCTCCATTTT
TRBV5-4,TRBJ1-5,few,TRBD1,CASSRQGGYNQPQHF,TGTGCCAGCAGCCGACAGGGGGGGTACAATCAGCCCCAGCATTTT
TRBV19,TRBJ1-5,many,.,CASSLRDLNQPQHF,TGTGCCAGTAGTCTCCGGGACCTAAATCAGCCCCAGCATTTT
TRBV20-1,TRBJ2-2,few,TRBD2,CSAEGRAGELFF,TGCAGTGCCGAAGGGAGGGCCGGGGAGCTGTTTTTT
TRBV27,TRBJ1-1,.,.,CASSFGVLTEAFF,TGTGCCAGCAGTTTTGGGGTCCTAACTGAAGCTTTCTTT
TRBV7-2,TRBJ1-1,many,.,CASRFTANTEAFF,TGTGCCAGCAGGTTTACCGCGAACACTGAAGCTTTCTTT
TRBV5-1,TRBJ2-2,few,.,CASSSALGASNTGELFF,TGCGCCAGCAGCTCGGCTTTGGGGGCTTCGAACACCGGGGAGCTGTTTTTT
TRBV7-9,TRBJ2-3,many,.,CASSSGLLGTDTQYF,TGTGCCAGCAGCTCCGGACTATTGGGCACGGATACGCAGTATTTT
TRBV12-3/TRBV12-4,TRBJ2-5,many,.,CASSLWGRETQYF,TGTGCCAGCAGTTTATGGGGCAGAGAGACCCAGTACTTC
TRBV19,TRBJ1-6,many,.,CASSIRSSYNSPLHF,TGTGCCAGTAGTATCCGGAGCTCCTATAATTCACCCCTCCACTTT
TRBV20-1,TRBJ1-1,few,.,CSAKDTKWTEAFF,TGCAGTGCTAAGGACACAAAGTGGACTGAAGCTTTCTTT
TRBV28,TRBJ1-2,.,.,CASSLELYGYTF,TGTGCCAGCAGTTTAGAGCTCTATGGCTACACCTTC
TRBV7-9,TRBJ2-2,many,.,CASSWRGSYTGELFF,TGTGCCAGCAGCTGGCGGGGATCGTACACCGGGGAGCTGTTTTTT
TRBV7-9,TRBJ2-1,many,.,CASSLVNSNNEQFF,TGTGCCAGCAGCTTAGTCAACAGTAACAATGAGCAGTTCTTC
TRBV7-9,TRBJ2-1,.,.,CASSGERGNEQFF,TGTGCCAGCAGCGGAGAACGGGGCAATGAGCAGTTCTTC
TRBV12-3/TRBV12-4,TRBJ1-5,many,.,CASSPQGLSNQPQHF,TGTGCCAGCAGTCCGCAGGGCCTTAGCAATCAGCCCCAGCATTTT
TRBV20-1,TRBJ1-4,.,.,CSAVGELREKLFF,TGCAGTGCTGTTGGGGAATTGAGGGAAAAACTGTTTTTT
TRBV6-2/TRBV6-3,TRBJ1-5,many,TRBD1,CASKGTGENQPQHF,TGTGCCAGCAAGGGGACAGGGGAAAATCAGCCCCAGCATTTT
TRBV20-1,TRBJ2-7,many,.,CSASYEQYF,TGCAGTGCATCTTACGAGCAGTACTTC
TRBV12-2,TRBJ2-7,.,.,CASRPCFTSDEQYF,TGTGCAAGTCGCCCCTGTTTTACTAGCGACGAGCAGTACTTC
TRBV6-1,TRBJ2-5,many,TRBD1,CASRTGQAQETQYF,TGTGCCAGCAGGACGGGACAGGCCCAAGAGACCCAGTACTTC
TRBV6-5,TRBJ2-7,many,.,CASRGSYYEQYF,TGTGCCAGCAGAGGCTCCTACTACGAGCAGTACTTC
TRBV4-1,TRBJ1-4,.,TRBD1,CASSQVGTVEKLFF,TGCGCCAGCAGCCAAGTCGGGACAGTCGAAAAACTGTTTTTT